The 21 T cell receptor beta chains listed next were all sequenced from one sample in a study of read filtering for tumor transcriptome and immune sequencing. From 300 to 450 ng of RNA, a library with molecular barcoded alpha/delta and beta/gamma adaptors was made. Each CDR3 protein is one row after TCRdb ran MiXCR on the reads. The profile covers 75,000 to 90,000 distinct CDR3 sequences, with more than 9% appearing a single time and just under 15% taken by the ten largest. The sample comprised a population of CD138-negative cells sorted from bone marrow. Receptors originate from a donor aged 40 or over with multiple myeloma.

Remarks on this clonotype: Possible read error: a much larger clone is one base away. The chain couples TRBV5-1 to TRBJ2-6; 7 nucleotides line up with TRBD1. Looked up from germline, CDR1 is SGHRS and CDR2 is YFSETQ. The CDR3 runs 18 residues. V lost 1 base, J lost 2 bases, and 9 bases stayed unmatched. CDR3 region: CASSLMGQTSPGANVLTF. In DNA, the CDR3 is TGCGCCAGCAGCTTGATGGGACAGACCAGCCCTGGGGCCAACGTCCTGACTTTC. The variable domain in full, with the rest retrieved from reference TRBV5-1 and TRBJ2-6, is KAGVTQTPRYLIKTRGQQVTLSCSPISGHRSVSWYQQTPGQGLQFLFEYFSETQRNKGNFPGRFSGRQFSNSRSEMNVSTLELGDSALYLCASSLMGQTSPGANVLTFGAGSRLTVL.

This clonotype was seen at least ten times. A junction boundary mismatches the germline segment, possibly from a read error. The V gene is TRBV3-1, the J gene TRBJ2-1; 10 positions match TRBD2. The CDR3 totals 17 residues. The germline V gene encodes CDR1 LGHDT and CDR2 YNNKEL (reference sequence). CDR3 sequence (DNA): TGTGCCAACAGCGGATGGACTAGCGGAGACACCTACAATGAGCAGTTCTTC. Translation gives CANSGWTSGDTYNEQFF.

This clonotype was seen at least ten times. The CDR3 sequence: CASSQGLAGGQETQYF. The CDR3 nucleotides read TGTGCCAGCAGCCAGGGACTAGCGGGAGGACAAGAGACCCAGTACTTC. V and J are TRBV7-3 and TRBJ2-5, with 15 bases fitting TRBD2. This CDR3 is built from 16 residues. V lost 5 bases and J lost 2; bases outside the gene matches: 3. Germline loops: CDR1 SGHTA, CDR2 FQGTGA.

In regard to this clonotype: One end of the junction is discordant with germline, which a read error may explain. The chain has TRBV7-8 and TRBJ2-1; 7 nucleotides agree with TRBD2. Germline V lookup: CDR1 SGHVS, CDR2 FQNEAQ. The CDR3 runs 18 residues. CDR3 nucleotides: TGTGCCAGCAGCTTACATCCGTCGGGAGGAAATCCCAACAATGGGCAGTTCTTC. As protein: CASSLHPSGGNPNNGQFF.

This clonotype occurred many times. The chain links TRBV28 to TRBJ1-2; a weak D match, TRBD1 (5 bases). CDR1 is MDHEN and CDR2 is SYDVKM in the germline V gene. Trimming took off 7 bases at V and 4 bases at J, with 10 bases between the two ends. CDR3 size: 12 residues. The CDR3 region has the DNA TGTGCCAGCACAGGGAGGAGCTATGGCTACACCTTC. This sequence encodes CASTGRSYGYTF.

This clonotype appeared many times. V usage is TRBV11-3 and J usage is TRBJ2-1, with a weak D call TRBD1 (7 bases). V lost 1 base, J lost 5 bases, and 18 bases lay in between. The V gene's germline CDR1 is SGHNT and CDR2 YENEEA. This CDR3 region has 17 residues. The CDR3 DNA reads TGTGCCAGCAGCTTAGGGAGGGGCGACAGGGTACACAATGAGCAGTTCTTC. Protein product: CASSLGRGDRVHNEQFF.

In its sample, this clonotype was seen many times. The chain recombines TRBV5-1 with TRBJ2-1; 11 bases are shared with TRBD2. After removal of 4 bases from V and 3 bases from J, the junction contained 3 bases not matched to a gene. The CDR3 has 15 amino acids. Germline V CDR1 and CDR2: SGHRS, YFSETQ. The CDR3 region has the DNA TGCGCCAGCAGCCCCGGGACTAGCGGCTACAATGAGCAGTTCTTC. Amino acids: CASSPGTSGYNEQFF.

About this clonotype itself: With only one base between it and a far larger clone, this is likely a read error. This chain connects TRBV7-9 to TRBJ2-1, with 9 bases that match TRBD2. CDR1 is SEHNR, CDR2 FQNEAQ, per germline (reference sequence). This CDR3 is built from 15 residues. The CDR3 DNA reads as TGTGCCAGCAGCTTAGCACTAGCGGGTTACAAGGAGCAGTTCTTC. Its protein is CASSLALAGYKEQFF.

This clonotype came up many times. CDR3 nucleotides: TGTGCCAGCAGCTTGGATGGAAGGGAAAAGGGGACTTTCTTT. It specifies CASSLDGREKGTFF. The rearrangement uses TRBV5-5 and TRBJ1-1; D is possibly TRBD1 (5 bases). The CDR3 is 14 residues long. Germline V gives CDR1 SGHKS, CDR2 YYEKEE (reference sequence). V dropped 0 bases and J dropped 12 bases, with 18 bases sitting between them.

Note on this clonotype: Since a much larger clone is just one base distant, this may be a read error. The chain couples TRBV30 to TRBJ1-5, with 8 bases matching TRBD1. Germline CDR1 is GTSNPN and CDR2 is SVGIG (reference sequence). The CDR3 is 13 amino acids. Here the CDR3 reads CVWSGQGGQPQHF. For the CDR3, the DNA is TGTGTCTGGAGTGGACAGGGAGGCCAGCCCCAGCATTTT.

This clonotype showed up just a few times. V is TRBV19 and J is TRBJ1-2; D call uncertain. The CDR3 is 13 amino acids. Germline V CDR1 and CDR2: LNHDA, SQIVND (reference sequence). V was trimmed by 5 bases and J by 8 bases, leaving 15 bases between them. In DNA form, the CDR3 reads TGTGCCAGTAGTTCGGGCTCTCTTGGGGGCTACACCTTC. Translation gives CASSSGSLGGYTF. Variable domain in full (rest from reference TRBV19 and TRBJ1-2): DGGITQSPKYLFRKEGQNVTLSCEQNLNHDAMYWYRQDPGQGLRLIYYSQIVNDFQKGDIAEGYSVSREKKESFPLTVTSAQKNPTAFYLCASSSGSLGGYTFGSGTRLTVV.

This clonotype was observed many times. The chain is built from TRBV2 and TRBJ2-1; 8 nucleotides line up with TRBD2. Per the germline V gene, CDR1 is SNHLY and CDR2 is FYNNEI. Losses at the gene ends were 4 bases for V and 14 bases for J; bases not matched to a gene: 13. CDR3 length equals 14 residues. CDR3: CASSALPLADGEFF. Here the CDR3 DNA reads TGTGCCAGCAGTGCACTACCACTAGCGGATGGGGAGTTCTTC.

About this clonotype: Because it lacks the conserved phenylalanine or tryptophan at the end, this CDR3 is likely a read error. The DNA of the CDR3 is TGTGCCGGCAGTTACTCGGCGCGGCCCCAAGAGACCCAGTACCTC. Translating it yields CAGSYSARPQETQYL. The chain is built from TRBV6-2 or TRBV6-3 and TRBJ2-5; D is ambiguous. The germline CDR1 and CDR2 sequences are MNHEY and SVGEGT. The CDR3 covers 15 residues.

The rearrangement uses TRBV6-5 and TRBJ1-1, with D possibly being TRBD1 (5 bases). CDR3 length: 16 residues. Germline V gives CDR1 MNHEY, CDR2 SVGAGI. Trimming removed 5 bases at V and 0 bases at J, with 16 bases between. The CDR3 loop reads CASSEGVGQVNTEAFF. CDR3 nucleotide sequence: TGTGCCAGCAGTGAGGGCGTGGGGCAGGTGAACACTGAAGCTTTCTTT.

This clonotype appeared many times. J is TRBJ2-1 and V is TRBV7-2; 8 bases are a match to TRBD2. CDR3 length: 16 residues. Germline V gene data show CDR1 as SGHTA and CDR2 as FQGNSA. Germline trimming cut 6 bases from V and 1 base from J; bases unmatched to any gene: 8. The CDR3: CASSPGGALSYNEQFF. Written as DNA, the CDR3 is TGTGCCAGCAGTCCGGGGGGGGCCTTGTCCTACAATGAGCAGTTCTTC.

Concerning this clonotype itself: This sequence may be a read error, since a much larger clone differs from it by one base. In nucleotides, the CDR3 is TGCAGTGCTAGAGTCAGCCAGGGGGCGAGTCAGACCCAGCATTTT. Protein: CSARVSQGASQTQHF. The rearrangement links TRBV20-1 to TRBJ1-5; 8 bases align to TRBD1. The CDR3 has 15 amino acids. In germline, CDR1 is DFQATT, CDR2 SNEGSKA (reference sequence).

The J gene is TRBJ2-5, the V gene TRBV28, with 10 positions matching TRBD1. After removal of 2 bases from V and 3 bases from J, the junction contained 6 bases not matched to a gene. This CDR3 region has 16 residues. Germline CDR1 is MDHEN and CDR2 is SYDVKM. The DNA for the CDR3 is TGTGCCAGCAGTTTAATGGGACAGGGGTCGGAAGAGACCCAGTACTTC. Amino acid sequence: CASSLMGQGSEETQYF.

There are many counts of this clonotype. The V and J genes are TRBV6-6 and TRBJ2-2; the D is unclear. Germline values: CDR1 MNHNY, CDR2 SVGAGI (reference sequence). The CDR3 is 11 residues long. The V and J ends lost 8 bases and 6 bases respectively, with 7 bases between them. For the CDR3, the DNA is TGTGCCAGCGCGTCGGCCGGGGAGCTGTTTTTT. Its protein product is CASASAGELFF.

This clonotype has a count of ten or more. CDR3 coding DNA: TGTGCCAGCAGTTCCCTAGCGGGAGGTGGGTACGAGCAGTACTTC. It specifies CASSSLAGGGYEQYF. The chain couples TRBV13 to TRBJ2-7; 11 nucleotides match TRBD2. The germline gives CDR1 PRHDT, CDR2 FYEKMQ (reference sequence). The CDR3 runs 15 residues. With V trimmed by 6 bases and J by 4 bases, 8 bases remained unmatched.

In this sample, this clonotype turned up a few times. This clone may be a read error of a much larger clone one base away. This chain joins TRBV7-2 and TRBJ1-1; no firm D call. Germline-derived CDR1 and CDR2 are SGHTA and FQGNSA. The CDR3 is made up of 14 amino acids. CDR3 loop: CASSLNSQNIEAFF. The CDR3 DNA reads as TGTGCCAGCAGCTTAAACTCTCAGAACATTGAAGCTTTCTTT. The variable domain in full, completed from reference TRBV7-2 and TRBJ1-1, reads GAGVSQSPSNKVTEKGKDVELRCDPISGHTALYWYRQSLGQGLEFLIYFQGNSAPDKSGLPSDRFSAERTGGSVSTLTIQRTQQEDSAVYLCASSLNSQNIEAFFGQGTRLTVV.

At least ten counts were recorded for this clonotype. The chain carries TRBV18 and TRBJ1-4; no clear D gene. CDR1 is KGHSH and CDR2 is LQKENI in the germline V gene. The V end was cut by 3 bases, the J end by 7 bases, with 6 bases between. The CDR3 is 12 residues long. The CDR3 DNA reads TGTGCCAGCTCACCGGGGTTTGAAAAACTGTTTTTT. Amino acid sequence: CASSPGFEKLFF.